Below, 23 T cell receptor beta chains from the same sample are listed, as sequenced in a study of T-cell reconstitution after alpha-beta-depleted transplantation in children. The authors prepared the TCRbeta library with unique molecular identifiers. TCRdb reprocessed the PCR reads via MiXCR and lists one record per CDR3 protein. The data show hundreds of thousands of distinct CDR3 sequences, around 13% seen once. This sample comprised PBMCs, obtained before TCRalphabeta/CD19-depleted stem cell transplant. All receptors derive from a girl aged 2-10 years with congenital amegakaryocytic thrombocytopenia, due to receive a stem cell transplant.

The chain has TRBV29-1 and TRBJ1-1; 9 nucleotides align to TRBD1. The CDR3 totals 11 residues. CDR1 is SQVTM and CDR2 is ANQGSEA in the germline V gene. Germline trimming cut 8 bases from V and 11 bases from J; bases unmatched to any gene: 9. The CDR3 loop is CSTKWDREAFF. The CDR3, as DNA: TGCAGCACAAAGTGGGACAGGGAGGCTTTCTTT. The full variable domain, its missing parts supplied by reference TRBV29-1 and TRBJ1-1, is SAVISQKPSRDICQRGTSLTIQCQVDSQVTMMFWYRQQPGQSLTLIATANQGSEATYESGFVIDKFPISRPNLTFSTLTVSNMSPEDSSIYLCSTKWDREAFFGQGTRLTVV.

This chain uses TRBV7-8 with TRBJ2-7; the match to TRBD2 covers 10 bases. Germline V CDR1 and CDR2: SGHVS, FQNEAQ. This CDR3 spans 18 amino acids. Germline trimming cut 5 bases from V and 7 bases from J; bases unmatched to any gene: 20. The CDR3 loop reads CASSPRLPGLAPKREQYF. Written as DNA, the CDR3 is TGTGCCAGCAGCCCTCGCCTACCGGGACTAGCGCCAAAACGGGAGCAGTACTTC.

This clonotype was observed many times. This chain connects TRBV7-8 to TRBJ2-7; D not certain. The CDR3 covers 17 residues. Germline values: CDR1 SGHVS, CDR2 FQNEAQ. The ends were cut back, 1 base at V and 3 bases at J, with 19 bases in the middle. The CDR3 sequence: CASSLVRRYGISYEQYF. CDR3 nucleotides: TGTGCCAGCAGCTTAGTGCGCAGGTATGGGATCAGCTACGAGCAGTACTTC.

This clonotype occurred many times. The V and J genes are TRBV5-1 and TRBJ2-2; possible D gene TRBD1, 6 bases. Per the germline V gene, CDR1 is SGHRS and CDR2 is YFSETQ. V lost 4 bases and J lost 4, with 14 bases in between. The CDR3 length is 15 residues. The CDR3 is CASSSYRVGTGELFF. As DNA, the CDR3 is TGCGCCAGCAGCAGCTACAGGGTTGGCACCGGGGAGCTGTTTTTT.

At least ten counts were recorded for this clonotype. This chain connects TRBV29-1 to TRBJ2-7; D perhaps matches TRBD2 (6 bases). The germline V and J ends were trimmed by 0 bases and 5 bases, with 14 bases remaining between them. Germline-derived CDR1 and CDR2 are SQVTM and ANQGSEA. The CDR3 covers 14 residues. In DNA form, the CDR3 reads TGCAGCGTTGAAGATAATCGGGAGCTGAACGAGCAGTACTTC. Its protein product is CSVEDNRELNEQYF.

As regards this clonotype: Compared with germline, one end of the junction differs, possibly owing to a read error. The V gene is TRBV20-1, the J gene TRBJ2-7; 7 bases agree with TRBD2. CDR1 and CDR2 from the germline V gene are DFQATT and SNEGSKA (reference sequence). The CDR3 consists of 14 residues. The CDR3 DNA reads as TGCAGTGCCCAACCCCTAGCGGCCCCCTACGAGCAGTCCTTC. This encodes CSAQPLAAPYEQSF.

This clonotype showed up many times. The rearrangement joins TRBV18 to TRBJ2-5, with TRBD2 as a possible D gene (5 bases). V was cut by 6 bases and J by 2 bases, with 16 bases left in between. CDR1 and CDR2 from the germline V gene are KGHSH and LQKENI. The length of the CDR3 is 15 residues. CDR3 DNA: TGTGCCAGCTCCTTGCAATCAAGGACTCAAGAGACCCAGTACTTC. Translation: CASSLQSRTQETQYF. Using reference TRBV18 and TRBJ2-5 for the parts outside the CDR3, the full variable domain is NAGVMQNPRHLVRRRGQEARLRCSPMKGHSHVYWYRQLPEEGLKFMVYLQKENIIDESGMPKERFSAEFPKEGPSILRIQQVVRGDSAAYFCASSLQSRTQETQYFGPGTRLLVL.

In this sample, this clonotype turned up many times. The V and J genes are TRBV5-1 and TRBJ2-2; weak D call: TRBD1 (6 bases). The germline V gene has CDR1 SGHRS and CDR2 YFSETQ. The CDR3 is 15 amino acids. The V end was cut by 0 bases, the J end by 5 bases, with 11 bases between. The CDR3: CASSLDRVATGELFF. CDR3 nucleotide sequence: TGCGCCAGCAGCTTGGACAGGGTCGCTACCGGGGAGCTGTTTTTT.

DNA of the CDR3: TGTGCCAGCAGTCTACAGAGCCCCCCCTACGAGCAGTACTTC. Its protein product is CASSLQSPPYEQYF. This chain joins TRBV12-3 or TRBV12-4 and TRBJ2-7; D is unresolved. Trimming removed 5 bases from V and 2 bases from J, with 13 bases in between. The CDR3 runs to 14 residues.

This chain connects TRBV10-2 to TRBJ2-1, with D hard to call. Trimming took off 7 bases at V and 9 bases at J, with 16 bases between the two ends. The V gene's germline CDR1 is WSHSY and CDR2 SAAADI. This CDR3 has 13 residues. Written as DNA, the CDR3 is TGCGCCAGCACGCCCCAGATAATCGGTGAGCAGTTCTTC. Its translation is CASTPQIIGEQFF.

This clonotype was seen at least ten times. In DNA, the CDR3 is TGTGCCAGCAGGGTTTTTTCAGGAGGGACCGGCAATGAGCAGTTCTTC. It translates to CASRVFSGGTGNEQFF. This rearrangement joins TRBV7-9 to TRBJ2-1, with a possible D match to TRBD2 (6 bases). V lost 6 bases and J lost 6, with 21 bases in between. The CDR3 has 16 amino acids. Germline-derived CDR1 and CDR2 are SEHNR and FQNEAQ (reference sequence).

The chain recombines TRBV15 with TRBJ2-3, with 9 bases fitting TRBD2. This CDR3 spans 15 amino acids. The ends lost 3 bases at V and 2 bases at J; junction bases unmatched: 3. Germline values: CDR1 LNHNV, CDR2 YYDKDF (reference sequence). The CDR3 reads CATSSRLADTDTQYF. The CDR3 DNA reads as TGTGCCACCAGCAGTAGACTAGCGGACACAGATACGCAGTATTTT.

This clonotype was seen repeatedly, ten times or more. CDR3 in DNA: TGCGCCAGCAGCTTAGAAGGGTGGACCGGGGAGCTGTTTTTT. Its protein product is CASSLEGWTGELFF. The gene calls are TRBV5-1 and TRBJ2-2; D is unresolved. The germline V gene has CDR1 SGHRS and CDR2 YFSETQ. V was trimmed by 2 bases and J by 5 bases, leaving 10 bases between them. The CDR3 has 14 residues.

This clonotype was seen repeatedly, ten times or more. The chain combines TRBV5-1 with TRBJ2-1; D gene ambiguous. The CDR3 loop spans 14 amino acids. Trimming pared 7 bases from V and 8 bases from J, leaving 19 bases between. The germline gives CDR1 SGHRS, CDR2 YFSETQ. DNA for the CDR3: TGCGCCAGCCAGACGACGACTCTAAGGGATGAGCAGTTCTTC. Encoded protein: CASQTTTLRDEQFF. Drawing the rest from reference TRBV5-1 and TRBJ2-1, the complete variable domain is KAGVTQTPRYLIKTRGQQVTLSCSPISGHRSVSWYQQTPGQGLQFLFEYFSETQRNKGNFPGRFSGRQFSNSRSEMNVSTLELGDSALYLCASQTTTLRDEQFFGPGTRLTVL.

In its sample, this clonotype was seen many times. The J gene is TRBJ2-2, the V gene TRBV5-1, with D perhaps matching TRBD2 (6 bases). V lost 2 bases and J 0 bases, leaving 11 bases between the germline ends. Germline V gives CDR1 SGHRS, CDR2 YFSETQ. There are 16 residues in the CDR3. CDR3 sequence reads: CASSFSGTANTGELFF. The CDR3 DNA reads TGCGCCAGCAGCTTCTCCGGGACTGCGAACACCGGGGAGCTGTTTTTT.

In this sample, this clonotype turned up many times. The CDR3 spells CASSSMIGGLEQYF. The CDR3 DNA follows: TGCGCCAGCAGCTCGATGATCGGGGGCCTCGAGCAGTACTTC. The chain joins TRBV5-1 to TRBJ2-7; D may be TRBD1 or TRBD2 (6 bases each). Trimming stripped 3 bases from V and 6 bases from J, with 16 bases between. This CDR3 spans 14 amino acids. Germline-derived CDR1 and CDR2 are SGHRS and YFSETQ.

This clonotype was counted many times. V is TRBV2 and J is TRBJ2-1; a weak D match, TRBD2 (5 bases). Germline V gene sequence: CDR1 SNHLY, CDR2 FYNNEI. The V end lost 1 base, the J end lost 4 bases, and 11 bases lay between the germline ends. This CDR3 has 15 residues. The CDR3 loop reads CASSEERPPYNEQFF. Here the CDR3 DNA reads TGTGCCAGCAGTGAAGAGCGGCCGCCTTACAATGAGCAGTTCTTC.

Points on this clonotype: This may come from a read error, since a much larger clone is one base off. The DNA for the CDR3 is TGCGCCAGCAGCCGCGCTTCCAACACTGAAGCTTTCTTT. Protein product: CASSRASNTEAFF. This chain links TRBV4-1 with TRBJ1-1, with D uncertain. Trimming shortened V by 4 bases and J by 2 bases, and 8 bases separated the two germline ends. There are 13 residues in the CDR3. Germline values: CDR1 MGHRA, CDR2 YSYEKL.

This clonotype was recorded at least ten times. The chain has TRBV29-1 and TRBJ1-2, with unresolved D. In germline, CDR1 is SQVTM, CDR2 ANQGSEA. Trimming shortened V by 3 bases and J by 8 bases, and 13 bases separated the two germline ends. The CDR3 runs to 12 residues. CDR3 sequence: CSVEYGSGGYTF. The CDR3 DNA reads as TGCAGCGTTGAGTACGGAAGCGGCGGCTACACCTTC.

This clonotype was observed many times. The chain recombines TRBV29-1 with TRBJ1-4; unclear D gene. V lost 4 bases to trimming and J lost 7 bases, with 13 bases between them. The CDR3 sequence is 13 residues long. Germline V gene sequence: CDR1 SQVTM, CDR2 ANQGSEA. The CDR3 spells CSVVLVEGEKLFF. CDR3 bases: TGCAGCGTTGTCCTCGTAGAGGGTGAAAAACTGTTTTTT. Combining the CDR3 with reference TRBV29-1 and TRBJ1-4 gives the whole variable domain SAVISQKPSRDICQRGTSLTIQCQVDSQVTMMFWYRQQPGQSLTLIATANQGSEATYESGFVIDKFPISRPNLTFSTLTVSNMSPEDSSIYLCSVVLVEGEKLFFGSGTQLSVL.

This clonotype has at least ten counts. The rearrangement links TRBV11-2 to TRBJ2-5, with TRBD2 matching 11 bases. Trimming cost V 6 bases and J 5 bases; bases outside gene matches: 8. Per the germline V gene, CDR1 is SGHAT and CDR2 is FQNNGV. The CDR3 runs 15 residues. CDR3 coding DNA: TGTGCCAGCAGTTCAACTAGCGGGAGCGGGGAGACCCAGTACTTC. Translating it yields CASSSTSGSGETQYF.

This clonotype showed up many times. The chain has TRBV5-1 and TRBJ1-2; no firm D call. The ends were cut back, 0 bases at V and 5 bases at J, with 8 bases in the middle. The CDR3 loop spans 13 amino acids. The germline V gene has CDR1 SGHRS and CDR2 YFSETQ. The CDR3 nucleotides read TGCGCCAGCAGCTTGGGTGGTGGATATGGCTACACCTTC. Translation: CASSLGGGYGYTF.

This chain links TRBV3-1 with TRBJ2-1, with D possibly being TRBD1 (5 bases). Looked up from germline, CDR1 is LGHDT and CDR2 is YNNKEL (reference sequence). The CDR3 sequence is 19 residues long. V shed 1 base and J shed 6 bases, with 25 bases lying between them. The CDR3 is CASSQGVPLARGIINEQFF. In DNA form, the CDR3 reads TGTGCCAGCAGCCAAGGGGTCCCTTTGGCTAGGGGCATAATCAATGAGCAGTTCTTC.